This T cell receptor beta chain was sequenced in a study of molecular identifiers for immune sequencing clone quantification. Background on the study: Replicate runs used RNA from about 19,000 or 110,000 naive CD8 cells, which was split five ways into aliquots, and four of those aliquots were then sequenced.

Overall study findings and caveats: Among about a million naive cells, as was reported, spiked Jurkat TCR RNA from one cell was detectable.

Germline CDR1 and CDR2: SEHNR and FQNEAQ (reference sequence). The V and J ends lost 7 bases and 2 bases respectively, with 12 bases between them. This CDR3 region has 13 residues. Of note for this clonotype: As yet, its antigen is unknown.

Naive CD8 sequencing libraries were generated from roughly 20,000 to 1,000,000 sorted cells, with 10%, 30% or 50% RNA as input. Sorted naive CD8 T cells were those defined as CD8+CD4-CCR7+CD45RA+. Each CDR3 protein gets one entry after TCRdb re-called the PCR reads with MiXCR. The sample yields 88,000 or so distinct CDR3 sequences, roughly 23% seen once. This receptor was identified in a human donor in good health. Some libraries in this study had Jurkat cell RNA spiked in. The chain is built from TRBV7-9 and TRBJ2-7; the D is unclear. The sequenced sample was naive CD8+ T cells from blood, with Jurkat cell RNA spiked in. Subset indicated: FACS-sorted CD8+CD4-CCR7+CD45RA+ naive T cells. In nucleotides, the CDR3 is TGTGCCAGCAAAGACGGAAGGACCTACGAGCAGTACTTC. As protein: CASKDGRTYEQYF.